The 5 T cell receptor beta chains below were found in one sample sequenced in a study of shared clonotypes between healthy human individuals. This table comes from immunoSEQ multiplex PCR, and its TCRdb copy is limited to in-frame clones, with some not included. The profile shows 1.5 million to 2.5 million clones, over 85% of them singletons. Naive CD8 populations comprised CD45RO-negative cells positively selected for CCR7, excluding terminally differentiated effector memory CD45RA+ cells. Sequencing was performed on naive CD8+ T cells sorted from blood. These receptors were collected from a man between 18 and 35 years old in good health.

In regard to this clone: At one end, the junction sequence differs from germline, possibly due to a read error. The CDR3 DNA reads as TGTGCCCGGAGAGGACAGGCTTATGGCTACACCTTC. Translating it yields CARRGQAYGYTF. The chain is built from TRBV30 and TRBJ1-2; 7 nucleotides agree with TRBD1. Germline V gene data show CDR1 as GTSNPN and CDR2 as SVGIG (reference sequence). The CDR3 has 12 amino acids.

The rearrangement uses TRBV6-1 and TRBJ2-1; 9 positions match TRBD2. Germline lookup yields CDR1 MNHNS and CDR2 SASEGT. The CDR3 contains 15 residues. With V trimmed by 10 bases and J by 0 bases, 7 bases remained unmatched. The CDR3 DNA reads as TGTGCCACATCTGCGGGGGGGAGCTCCTACAATGAGCAGTTCTTC. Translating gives CATSAGGSSYNEQFF.

This chain's CDR3 is CATAGRESSYEQYF. The CDR3 region has the DNA TGTGCCACCGCCGGGAGAGAAAGCTCCTACGAGCAGTACTTC. The rearrangement joins TRBV10-3 to TRBJ2-7; D may be TRBD2 (6 bases). Trimming left V 10 bases short and J 0 bases short, with 16 bases between. The germline gives CDR1 ENHRY, CDR2 SYGVKD. CDR3 length: 14 residues.

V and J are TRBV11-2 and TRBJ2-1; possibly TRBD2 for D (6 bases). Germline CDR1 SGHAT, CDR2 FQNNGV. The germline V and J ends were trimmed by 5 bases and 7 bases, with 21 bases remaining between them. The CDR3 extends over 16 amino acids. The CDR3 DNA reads TGTGCCAGCAGCCCCCGGGGGATAGAGGCGGAAAATGAGCAGTTCTTC. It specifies CASSPRGIEAENEQFF.

The CDR3 DNA follows: TGTGCCAGCAGTGATCGCGCAGGGGTGGTGGGGACTACCGGGGAGCTGTTTTTT. Protein: CASSDRAGVVGTTGELFF. This sequence joins TRBV25-1 and TRBJ2-2; possibly TRBD1 or TRBD2 for D (6 bases each). The length of the CDR3 is 18 residues. Germline lookup yields CDR1 MGHDK and CDR2 SYGVNS. Trimming left V 3 bases short and J 5 bases short, with 22 bases between.